These T cell receptor beta chains were read from a single sample in a study of lymphopenia after photon versus proton radiotherapy. TCRdb's table, derived via immunoSEQ multiplex PCR, lists solely in-frame clones and lacks some. The sample lists around 20,000 clones, around 88% occurring once. The material was peripheral blood, obtained from a patient treated with proton-based radiotherapy. Every receptor here comes from a man at least 80 years old with esophageal cancer. The CDR3 runs from the conserved cysteine through the conserved F or W. A D gene is named only where the DNA matches it firmly.

j_call d_call v_call cdr3_nt cdr3_aa
TRBJ2-7 TRBD1 TRBV7-2 TGTGCCAGCAGCACCGGGACAGGGGGATTATACGAGCAGTACTTC CASSTGTGGLYEQYF
TRBJ2-3 NA TRBV7-8 TGTGCCAGCAGCCGGACAGCGCCAGATACGCAGTATTTT CASSRTAPDTQYF
TRBJ2-2 NA TRBV7-9 TGTGCCAGCAGCCGACAGGAATTCAGGGCCGGGGAGCTGTTTTTT CASSRQEFRAGELFF
TRBJ1-1 NA TRBV18 TGTGCCAGCTCACGGGGACGTATGAACACTGAAGCTTTCTTT CASSRGRMNTEAFF
TRBJ2-7 TRBD1 TRBV19 TGTGCCAGTAGTACACCGGGACAGGTTCCCTACGAGCAGTACTTC CASSTPGQVPYEQYF
TRBJ2-1 NA TRBV5-8 TGTGCCAGCAGCTCACTTAGAGTGGGAGCAGCCCTCTTC CASSSLRVGAALF
TRBJ2-1 TRBD2 TRBV18 TGTGCCAGCTCGCCGAGGCTAGCGGACGACAATGAGCAGTTCTTC CASSPRLADDNEQFF
TRBJ1-2 NA TRBV12-5 TGTGCTAGTGGTTTGGTTGCCGGGGTTGGCTACACCTTC CASGLVAGVGYTF
TRBJ2-5 NA TRBV5-6 TGTGCCAGCAGCTTTCTACCGGGACTTAAGGGGACCCAGTACTTC CASSFLPGLKGTQYF
TRBJ1-1 NA TRBV11-3 TGTGCCAGCAGCCGAGGGGGGGGAAACACTGAAGCTTTCTTT CASSRGGGNTEAFF
TRBJ2-7 NA TRBV19 TGTGCCAGTAGATCTTCCGGGGCGGCCTACGAGCAGTACTTC CASRSSGAAYEQYF
TRBJ2-7 TRBD2 TRBV10-3 TGTGCCATCAGTGACGGGGGGGCCTACGAGCAGTACTTC CAISDGGAYEQYF
TRBJ2-6 TRBD1 TRBV10-3 TGTGCCATCAGTGACCAAACAGGGGTTGGGTCTGGGGCCAACGTCCTGACTTTC CAISDQTGVGSGANVLTF